This is a list of T cell receptor beta chains from one sample in a study of human T cells and chemical hapten exposure. TCRdb reanalysed the RACE reads using MiXCR and keeps one entry per CDR3 protein. The sample comprises fewer than 200,000 distinct CDR3 sequences, about a fifth of which are singletons, and about 6.7% rests with the top ten. The sample in question was whole blood, obtained in connection with sensitization to the hapten diphenylcyclopropenone (DPC). The receptors here all came from a woman aged 45-59 years with alopecia areata. Some clones in this sample may be carry-over from other donors' samples. Each CDR3 is given without its conserved first and last residue.

v_call cdr3_aa
TRBV25-1 ASSEGLRQY
TRBV7-3 ASSLTQNTEAF
TRBV15 ATSRDRGPHEQY
TRBV29-1 SVAVNTEAF
TRBV12-3/TRBV12-4 ASKLAYLGDTQY
TRBV11-1 ASSQRRALTTEAF
TRBV5-1 ASSLGEGNQPQH
TRBV7-8 ASSPRSQFSETQY
TRBV7-2 ASSLGRALEQY
TRBV5-1 ASSVFGGQGSSTDTQY
TRBV28 ASSLSRVQDTQY
TRBV12-3/TRBV12-4 ASSPGTSHEQF
TRBV27 ASSMMTISGHGELF
TRBV2 ASSESTGNGVEQY
TRBV12-3/TRBV12-4 ASAVGQSGELF
TRBV20-1 SATHRGNYGYT
TRBV7-6 ASSRIEYGYEQF
TRBV29-1 SGIWGADTQY
TRBV5-6 ASSDPRTSSTDTQY
TRBV10-2 ASKEIGPTEAF
TRBV6-5 ASSEEDGGNTIY
TRBV7-2 ASTAGRGSSYEQY
TRBV7-9 ALTMNTEAF
TRBV5-1 ASSLGPNTDTQY
TRBV10-3 AISESSGSNSPLH
TRBV6-2/TRBV6-3 ASSYPGLAGVQNEQF
TRBV29-1 SVEAGGGGTEAF
TRBV6-2/TRBV6-3 ASSYFAFGAENSPLH
TRBV29-1 SAGDTAEETQY
TRBV9 ASSSTSGRAGEQF
TRBV29-1 SVEGQEENPDTQY
TRBV3-1 ASSQDSTGAFGYT
TRBV27 ASSLQQNTEAF
TRBV21-1 ASSGRDRNQPQH
TRBV3-1 ASSQENRGVFGYT
TRBV6-5 ASSYGGRGQGGRAF
TRBV12-3/TRBV12-4 ASSFREDQPQH
TRBV2 ASSEGNRGDAF
TRBV2 ASTPQAGNTIY
TRBV9 ASSVGTSGNTGELF
TRBV20-1 SAEHQGQGNQPQH
TRBV21-1 ASSNRGRANNEQF
TRBV5-4 ASSSPRDRRQPQH
TRBV5-1 ASSLAYGQRQETQY
TRBV6-5 ASSPGPALTYEQY
TRBV6-4 ASSRERGNTGELF
TRBV5-1 ASSSESLSSGANVLT
TRBV20-1 SATPGAQGAPNQPQH
TRBV4-2 ASSQDLRGANTGELF
TRBV5-1 ASSPPQLNEQF
TRBV20-1 SAISGRAMVEQF
TRBV19 ASSSNRDQNEKLF
TRBV25-1 ASSAPTSGSPDTQY
TRBV7-2 ASSVTQGNAF
TRBV12-5 ASGLVGDTINTGELF
TRBV11-2 ASSLVGGSGNTIY
TRBV7-2 ASSSPDRAEPQH
TRBV4-2 ASSQLTGTRMNTEAF
TRBV12-3/TRBV12-4 ASTLLGQETQY